This T cell receptor (beta chain) was recovered during a study of T cell repertoires in cytomegalovirus infection. Overall study: Public TCR beta signatures were indicative of both CMV infection and a matching HLA type.

In this sample, this clonotype turned up a few times. Its antigen is as yet unknown. MiXCR, run by TCRdb on the reads, gives a single entry per CDR3 protein. This sample has around 750,000 distinct CDR3 sequences, with less than 35% found just once. Study results and caveats: Of the TCR beta families, the public ones yielded a cumulative frequency that identified carriers of CMV plus the relevant HLA. The ex vivo response was dominated by HLA-C-restricted CMV-specific TCR beta clonotypes.

The sequence was obtained from a human donor in good health (CMV status not recorded). Some clones in this sample may be carry-over from other donors' samples. Sequences were derived from cultured CD8+ T cells from PBMCs, sampled from culture after CMV antigen stimulation.

Here the CDR3 DNA reads TGCGCCAGCAGCCAAGATTTAGCGGGGGCCGGGGAGACCCAGTACTTC. This gives the protein CASSQDLAGAGETQYF. This rearrangement joins TRBV4-1 to TRBJ2-5; TRBD2 agrees at 9 bases. Germline loops: CDR1 MGHRA, CDR2 YSYEKL. V shed 0 bases, J shed 5 bases, and the junction held 7 bases outside the gene matches. This CDR3 spans 16 amino acids.